This is a list of T cell receptor beta chains from one sample in a study of shared clonotypes between healthy human individuals. Measured with immunoSEQ multiplex PCR; TCRdb has only the in-frame clones, and not every one. The sample contains 2 million to 3 million clones, just over 90% of which appear only once. Sequenced sample: naive CD4+ T cells sorted from blood. These receptors were collected from a man aged 18 to 30 in good health. Both conserved end residues are trimmed from each CDR3. A clone size is listed for some rows: how often the clone was seen (once, few, many), or a class if it is expanded.

V gene	clone size	J gene	CDR3 protein
TRBV5-1	.	TRBJ2-6	ASSSQGSGANVLT
TRBV20-1	.	TRBJ1-1	SVTGNTEAF
TRBV5-1	.	TRBJ2-2	ASSLLLTGETNTGELF
TRBV6-6	.	TRBJ2-1	ATRAPSNNEQF
TRBV29-1	.	TRBJ1-5	SVTGAGSPSNQPQH
TRBV10-3	.	TRBJ2-3	AIREAARGLTDTQY
TRBV5-6	once	TRBJ1-2	ASSLNRALGYT
TRBV7-9	.	TRBJ2-2	ASSFRTGGDGGELF
TRBV18	.	TRBJ2-7	ASSGTGASYEQY
TRBV13	.	TRBJ2-5	ASSLSASGETQY
TRBV5-8	.	TRBJ2-1	ASLPLTSGIYNEQF
TRBV5-1	.	TRBJ2-1	ASSLDGDPYNEQF
TRBV5-4	.	TRBJ2-7	ASSLAMTAYEQY
TRBV6-4	.	TRBJ2-3	ASSDSPQRTQY
TRBV19	.	TRBJ1-1	ASTQLKGGGLNTEAF
TRBV30	.	TRBJ2-2	AWREWRGRGGELF
TRBV21-1	.	TRBJ2-1	ASSIQTGEQF
TRBV2	once	.	ASSDQGGEQY
TRBV5-1	.	TRBJ1-3	ASSLAPGQGRHSGNTIY
TRBV7-2	.	TRBJ1-2	ASSLGQYYGYT
TRBV20-1	.	TRBJ1-5	SAREAGPQH
TRBV7-9	.	TRBJ1-1	ASSPSGQSVEAF
TRBV7-9	few	TRBJ2-3	ASSLGSTDTQY
TRBV7-2	.	TRBJ2-7	ASSPRDFPYEQY
TRBV6-1	.	TRBJ1-4	ASSARGVMF
TRBV10-3	.	TRBJ2-4	AISESELLAGENIQY
TRBV7-2	.	TRBJ1-1	ASSLRQELNTEAF
TRBV4-3	once	TRBJ2-1	ASSQDHLGPQF
TRBV27	.	TRBJ2-2	ASSPGQYTGELF
TRBV7-9	.	TRBJ2-7	ATSGGRGPYEQY
TRBV18	.	TRBJ2-5	ASSHRDLGETQY
TRBV10-3	.	TRBJ2-1	AISVGGPYNEQF
TRBV6-5	.	TRBJ2-1	ASAAQGGSYNEQF
TRBV29-1	.	TRBJ1-1	SVEEETGGTEAF
TRBV6-1	few	TRBJ1-5	ASRPDPGNQPQH
TRBV2	.	TRBJ2-3	ASSERGGSTDTQY
TRBV5-5	.	TRBJ2-3	ASSLPGATDTQY
TRBV5-1	.	TRBJ2-1	ASSRLAESYNEQF
TRBV20-1	.	TRBJ1-2	SARPSYGYT
TRBV5-1	.	TRBJ2-2	ASSLALAGHGAGELF
TRBV5-4	.	TRBJ1-5	ASSLDSSNQPQH
TRBV18	.	TRBJ2-1	ASSLLKPGQGYNEQF
TRBV4-1	.	TRBJ2-1	ASSQGPLTGSFSYNEQF
TRBV12-5	.	TRBJ2-5	ASGLAGKAETQY
TRBV28	once	TRBJ2-7	ASSLSGGLGTSLYEQY